Below are 13 T cell receptor beta chains sequenced from a single sample in a study of blood T cell repertoires in COVID-19. The method was immunoSEQ multiplex PCR; TCRdb's version includes in-frame clones alone and lacks a portion of them. The sample includes some 150,000 clones, around 86% seen only once; the top ten take around 3.5%. Sequencing was carried out using peripheral blood. The receptors here all came from a man between 65 and 79 years old with acute or convalescent COVID-19.

Details on this clone: This is likely a read error, given that the CDR3 carries no conserved phenylalanine or tryptophan at its end. The DNA is omitted, as the CDR3 cannot be located on it reliably, and the CDR3 follows TCRdb's listing. The rearrangement uses TRBV27 and TRBJ2-7; the D call of TRBD2 is as the table states it, not checked on the DNA. Including both end residues, the CDR3 is 14 amino acids long. The germline gives CDR1 MNHEY, CDR2 SMNVEV (reference sequence). The CDR3 loop reads CASSDSGTSGRSSI.

CDR3 residues: CASSPRTGGNSPLHF. For the CDR3, the DNA is TGTGCCAGTAGTCCCAGGACAGGGGGGAATTCACCCCTCCACTTT. V usage is TRBV19 and J usage is TRBJ1-6, with 10 positions matching TRBD1. The CDR3 runs to 15 residues. Trimming cost V 5 bases and J 7 bases; bases outside gene matches: 5. Germline loops: CDR1 LNHDA, CDR2 SQIVND (reference sequence).

The gene calls are TRBV4-2 and TRBJ2-5, with D tentatively TRBD1 (5 bases). CDR1 LGHNA and CDR2 YNFKEQ come from the germline V gene. The CDR3 runs to 14 residues. Trimming removed 2 bases from V and 3 bases from J, with 10 bases in between. The CDR3 DNA reads as TGTGCCAGCAGCCAAACAACAGGAGAAGAGACCCAGTACTTC. Translated: CASSQTTGEETQYF.

V usage is TRBV5-6 and J usage is TRBJ1-2; D is ambiguous. Per the germline V gene, CDR1 is SGHDT and CDR2 is YYEEEE. Trimming shortened V by 1 base and J by 1 base, and 5 bases separated the two germline ends. The CDR3 extends over 13 amino acids. CDR3 residues: CASSLRDNYGYTF. The CDR3 nucleotides read TGTGCCAGCAGCTTGCGGGATAACTATGGCTACACCTTC.

The chain joins TRBV19 to TRBJ2-2; D unresolved. Germline V gives CDR1 LNHDA, CDR2 SQIVND (reference sequence). V was cut by 8 bases and J by 13 bases, with 14 bases left in between. The CDR3 is made up of 11 amino acids. The DNA for the CDR3 is TGTGCCAGTGGGCCCCTCCTTTGGCTGTTTTTT. Translated, it gives CASGPLLWLFF.

The rearrangement joins TRBV19 to TRBJ1-4; D not certain. This CDR3 comprises 13 residues. The germline V gene has CDR1 LNHDA and CDR2 SQIVND (reference sequence). Between the trimmed V and J ends, which lost 4 bases and 8 bases, there was a span of 11 bases. This chain's CDR3 is CASSTRLGEKLFF. The CDR3 DNA is TGTGCCAGTAGTACAAGACTTGGCGAAAAACTGTTTTTT. Full variable domain (outside the CDR3, taken from reference TRBV19 and TRBJ1-4): DGGITQSPKYLFRKEGQNVTLSCEQNLNHDAMYWYRQDPGQGLRLIYYSQIVNDFQKGDIAEGYSVSREKKESFPLTVTSAQKNPTAFYLCASSTRLGEKLFFGSGTQLSVL.

This clone was counted a single time. The chain links TRBV6-5 to TRBJ1-1; D remains ambiguous. Trimming took off 6 bases at V and 0 bases at J, with 8 bases between the two ends. The CDR3 covers 13 residues. Germline CDR1 is MNHEY and CDR2 is SVGAGI. The CDR3 spells CASSATVNTEAFF. CDR3 nucleotide sequence: TGTGCCAGCAGCGCTACTGTGAACACTGAAGCTTTCTTT.

V gene TRBV5-4 combines with J gene TRBJ1-2; no clear D gene. Trimming stripped 2 bases from V and 6 bases from J, with 11 bases between. The V gene's germline CDR1 is SGHNT and CDR2 YYREEE (reference sequence). The length of the CDR3 is 13 residues. The CDR3 nucleotides are TGTGCCAGCAGCTTACCCCCCGGGGATGGCTACACCTTC. It is translated as CASSLPPGDGYTF.

The DNA for the CDR3 is TGTGCCAGTATGGCCGCCTTTAGCAATCAGCCCCAGCATTTT. Its translation is CASMAAFSNQPQHF. V gene TRBV19 combines with J gene TRBJ1-5; D not resolved. The V gene lost 7 bases and the J gene lost 0 bases, with 10 bases spanning the gap. Germline V gene sequence: CDR1 LNHDA, CDR2 SQIVND (reference sequence). The CDR3 is made up of 14 amino acids.

The genes are TRBV5-4 and TRBJ1-2; 8 bases align to TRBD1. J gave up 1 base and V 4 bases, and 6 bases lay outside the gene matches. Germline values: CDR1 SGHNT, CDR2 YYREEE (reference sequence). The CDR3 has 15 residues. Written as DNA, the CDR3 is TGTGCCAGCAGCCCGAGGACAGGGAATAACTATGGCTACACCTTC. Protein product: CASSPRTGNNYGYTF.

V and J are TRBV7-9 and TRBJ2-5, with TRBD2 identical over 11 bases. The length of the CDR3 is 16 residues. With V trimmed by 5 bases and J by 4 bases, 9 bases remained unmatched. The germline gives CDR1 SEHNR, CDR2 FQNEAQ (reference sequence). The CDR3 sequence is CASSPLAGGIAETQYF. The DNA of the CDR3 is TGTGCCAGCAGCCCGCTAGCGGGGGGAATCGCAGAGACCCAGTACTTC.

V gene TRBV28 combines with J gene TRBJ2-1, with 7 bases matching TRBD2. This CDR3 has 18 residues. The junction had 22 bases not matched to a gene; V was cut back by 6 bases and J by 8 bases. Germline lookup yields CDR1 MDHEN and CDR2 SYDVKM. For the CDR3, the DNA is TGTGCCAGCAGAGCCGTTAATCCGGGGTGGGAGGGTGAGGATGAGCAGTTCTTC. It is translated as CASRAVNPGWEGEDEQFF.

CDR3 residues: CASSVGGGDDEQFF. The CDR3 DNA reads TGTGCCAGCAGCGTAGGCGGGGGGGACGATGAGCAGTTCTTC. The rearrangement joins TRBV9 to TRBJ2-1, with TRBD2 matching 9 bases. CDR3 length equals 14 residues. V lost 0 bases and J lost 8; bases outside the gene matches: 3. Germline V lookup: CDR1 SGDLS, CDR2 YYNGEE.